This TCR beta chain was retrieved from a study of blood T cell repertoires in COVID-19. For the study at large: Samples taken during acute and convalescent COVID-19 were collected in the United States, Italy and Spain. T cells, B-cell-depleted T cells, or PBMCs provided the cDNA or gDNA that served as material.

V lost 3 bases, J lost 8 bases, and 13 bases lay in between. Germline values: CDR1 LGHNA, CDR2 YNFKEQ. This CDR3 is 13 amino acids long. Assay used: immunoSEQ multiplex PCR; TCRdb lists only in-frame clones, some missing. The table has approximately 180,000 clones, approximately 85% seen once. This sequence originates from a woman aged 80 or older with acute or convalescent COVID-19. The specimen sequenced was peripheral blood. This rearrangement joins TRBV4-2 to TRBJ1-2; D is possibly TRBD1 (5 bases). Here the CDR3 DNA reads TGTGCCAGCAGCCACGGTTCGGGGGACGGCTACACCTTC. Its protein is CASSHGSGDGYTF.